Described below is a single T cell receptor beta chain sequence and its context. Its antigen is not known. The library protocol tagged each TCR cDNA with a unique molecular identifier. TCRdb called the 5' RACE reads again in MiXCR, with one record for every CDR3 protein. Of some 21,000 distinct CDR3 sequences in the sample, less than 3.5% were seen once. These data belong to a study of spatial heterogeneity in lung cancer. About the research overall: For the average unique TCR and UMI combination, more than 9.5 occurrences appeared in raw reads. Overall study findings and caveats: Ubiquitous expanded tumor TCRs surfaced in blood more at resection than they did at follow-up.

The time point here: sample taken at primary tumor resection. Whole RNA, which was extracted from tumor, nontumor lung tissue or frozen PBMC, was sequenced without any cell sorting. The donors, more than 55 patients with untreated early-stage non-small cell lung cancer, provided the samples. The TCR sequence derives from a female donor with early-stage non-small cell lung cancer. Source: PBMCs, taken at surgery.

The CDR3 DNA is TGTGCCAGCAGCCCAAGACCGAACAATGAGCAGTTCTTC. This sequence encodes CASSPRPNNEQFF. This sequence joins TRBV7-2 and TRBJ2-1; D is unresolved. Between the trimmed V and J ends, which lost 5 bases and 5 bases, there was a span of 10 bases. This CDR3 comprises 13 residues. Germline CDR1 is SGHTA and CDR2 is FQGNSA.